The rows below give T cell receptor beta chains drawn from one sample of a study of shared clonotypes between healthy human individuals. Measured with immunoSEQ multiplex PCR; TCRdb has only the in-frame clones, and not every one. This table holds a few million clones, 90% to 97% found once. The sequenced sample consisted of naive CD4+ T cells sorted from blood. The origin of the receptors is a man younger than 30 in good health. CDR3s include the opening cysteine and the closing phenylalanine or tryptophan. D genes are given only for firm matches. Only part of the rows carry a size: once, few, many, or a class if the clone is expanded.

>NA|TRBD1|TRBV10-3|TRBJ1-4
TGTGCCATCAGTGAGTCGGCGGGACAGGGGGTTGGGGAAAAACTGTTTTTT
CAISESAGQGVGEKLFF
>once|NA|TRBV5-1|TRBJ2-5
TGCGCCAGCTCTGGGGAGACAAGGGACCGGGAGACCCAGTACTTC
CASSGETRDRETQYF
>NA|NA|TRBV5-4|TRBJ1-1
TGTGCCAGCAGCTTAGGACAGCCGAACACTGAAGCTTTCTTT
CASSLGQPNTEAFF
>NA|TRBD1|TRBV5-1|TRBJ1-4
TGCGCCAGCAGGGACAGGGTTAATGAAAAACTGTTTTTT
CASRDRVNEKLFF
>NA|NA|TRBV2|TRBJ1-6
TGTGCCAGCAGTCAGAGGCAGGCTAGCTCCTATAATTCACCCCTCCACTTT
CASSQRQASSYNSPLHF
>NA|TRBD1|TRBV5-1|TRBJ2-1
TGCGCCAGCAGCTCACAGGGGTTGCATGAGCAGTTCTTC
CASSSQGLHEQFF
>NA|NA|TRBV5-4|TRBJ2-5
TGTGCCAGCAGCTCCGGGCAAGAGACCCAGTACTTC
CASSSGQETQYF
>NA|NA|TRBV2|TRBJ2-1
TGTGCCAGCAGGGCCTCCGGGTGGCCCTACAATGAGCAGTTCTTC
CASRASGWPYNEQFF
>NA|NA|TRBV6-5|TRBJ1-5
TGTGCCAGCAGTAGGACGGGAGATCAGCCCCAGCATTTT
CASSRTGDQPQHF
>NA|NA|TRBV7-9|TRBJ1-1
TGTGCCAGCAGCCGACAGTTAATGAGAAACACTGAAGCTTTCTTT
CASSRQLMRNTEAFF
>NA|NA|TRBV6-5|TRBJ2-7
TGTGCCAGCAAAGTGGGGCCCGGGGTATTGGAGCAGTACTTC
CASKVGPGVLEQYF
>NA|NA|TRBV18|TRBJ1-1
TGTGCCAGCTCACCCCTAACGGGACAAGTGAACACTGAAGCTTTCTTT
CASSPLTGQVNTEAFF
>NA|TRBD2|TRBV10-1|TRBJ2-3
TGCGCCAGCAGCATAGGACTAGCGGGAGCAGATACGCAGTATTTT
CASSIGLAGADTQYF
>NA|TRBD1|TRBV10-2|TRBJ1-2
TGCGCCAGCAGTGCCGAGGGGGCGGGTGGCTACACCTTC
CASSAEGAGGYTF
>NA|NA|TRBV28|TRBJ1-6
TGTGCCAGCAGTTGGGGAGGGGCGGCTAATTCACCCCTCCACTTT
CASSWGGAANSPLHF
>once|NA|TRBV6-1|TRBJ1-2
TGTGCCAGCCCCCCCAGTTCTAACTATGGCTACACCTTC
CASPPSSNYGYTF
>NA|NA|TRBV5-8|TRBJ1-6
TGTGCCAGCAGCTTGGACAGGACGAATTCACCCCTCCACTTT
CASSLDRTNSPLHF
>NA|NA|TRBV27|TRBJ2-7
TGTGCCAGCAGTTTGGGTAGTTTTCCCTACGAGCAGTACTTC
CASSLGSFPYEQYF
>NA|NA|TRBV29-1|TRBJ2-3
TGCAGCGTTGAAGGCAGGGCAGGATTATGGTATTTT
CSVEGRAGLWYF
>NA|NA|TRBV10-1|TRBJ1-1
TGCGCCAGCAGTGGGGGGATCAGGAACACTGAAGCTTTCTTT
CASSGGIRNTEAFF